This T cell receptor beta chain was captured in a study of early T cells in non-severe SARS-CoV-2 infection. As for the study in general: Sequencing input comprised bulk RNA from unsorted whole blood; chain pairing was not available.

This clonotype has ten or more counts. CDR3 length equals 15 residues. CDR1 DFQATT and CDR2 SNEGSKA come from the germline V gene (reference sequence). V was trimmed by 1 base and J by 5 bases, leaving 18 bases between them. Tagging with unique molecular identifiers was applied to individual cDNA molecules. One entry per CDR3 protein, called by TCRdb with MiXCR from the 5' RACE reads. Of about 100,000 distinct CDR3 sequences in the sample, around 13% were seen once. J is TRBJ2-7 and V is TRBV20-1, with D uncertain. Sequencing input: whole blood. This clonotype originated in an adult who was a healthcare worker with PCR-confirmed SARS-CoV-2 infection or an uninfected control (not recorded which). CDR3 coding DNA: TGCAGTGCTAGAGTGGACCTGGGAATGCGGCACGAGCAGTACTTC. Translated: CSARVDLGMRHEQYF.